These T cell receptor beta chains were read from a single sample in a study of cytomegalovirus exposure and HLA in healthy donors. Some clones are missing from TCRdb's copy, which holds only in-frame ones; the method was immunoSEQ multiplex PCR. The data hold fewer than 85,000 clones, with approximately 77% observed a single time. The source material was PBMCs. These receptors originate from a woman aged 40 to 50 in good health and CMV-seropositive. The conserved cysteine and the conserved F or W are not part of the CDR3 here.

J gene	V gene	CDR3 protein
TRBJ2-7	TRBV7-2	ASSLGALAYEQY
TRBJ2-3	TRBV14	ASSLLGSTDTQY
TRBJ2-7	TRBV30	AWRTGIKISYEQY
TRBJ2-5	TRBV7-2	ASSLGQLRETQY
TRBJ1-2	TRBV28	ASSFAGTRGYT
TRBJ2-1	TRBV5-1	ASSLPMSEQF
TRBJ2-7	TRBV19	ASRPGQGVSEQY
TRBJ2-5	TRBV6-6	ASSLGTGKETQY
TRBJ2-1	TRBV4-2	ASSQDLSSGGNEQF
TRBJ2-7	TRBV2	ASSDPGTSSTYEQY